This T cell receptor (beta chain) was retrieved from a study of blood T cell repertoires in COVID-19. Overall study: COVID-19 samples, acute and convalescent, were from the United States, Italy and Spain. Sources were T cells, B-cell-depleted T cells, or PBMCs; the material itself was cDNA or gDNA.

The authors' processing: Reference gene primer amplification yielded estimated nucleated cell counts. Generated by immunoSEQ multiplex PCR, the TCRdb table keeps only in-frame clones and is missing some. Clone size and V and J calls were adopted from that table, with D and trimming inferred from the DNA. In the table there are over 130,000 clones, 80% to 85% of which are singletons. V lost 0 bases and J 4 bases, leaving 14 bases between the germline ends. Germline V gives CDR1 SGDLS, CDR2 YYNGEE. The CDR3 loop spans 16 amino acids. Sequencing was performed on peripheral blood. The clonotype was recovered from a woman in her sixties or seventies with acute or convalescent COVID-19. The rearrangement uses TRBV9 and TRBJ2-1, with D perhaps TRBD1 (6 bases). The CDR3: CASSVVGTYLYNEQFF. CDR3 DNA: TGTGCCAGCAGCGTAGTGGGGACATATCTGTACAATGAGCAGTTCTTC.